The present T cell receptor (beta chain) was sequenced within a study of vaccination and CD4 T cells after COVID-19. For the study at large: Blood was drawn a median 72 days post second dose, range 14 to 241. Cells were stimulated with overlapping spike peptides from SARS-CoV-2, HCoV-NL63, HCoV-OC43 and HCoV-229E.

Treatment defined: approximately nine-day PBMC culture with coronavirus spike peptide pools or control peptides (ViraFEST assay). CDR3 length: 15 amino acids. The germline V gene encodes CDR1 LNHDA and CDR2 SQIVND (reference sequence). V dropped 0 bases and J dropped 4; count of bases not matched to a gene: 5. For this clonotype: Its antigen is unidentified.

With the Oncomine TCR Beta short-read assay, DNA from cultured CD4+ T cells was sequenced. Someone extracted genomic DNA from cultured CD4+ T cells. Each CDR3 protein gets one entry after TCRdb re-called the PCR reads with MiXCR. The table shows tens of thousands of distinct CDR3 sequences, with less than 65% occurring only once. The source material was CD4+ T cells from blood, cultured in vitro. This chain uses TRBV19 with TRBJ1-2; 7 nucleotides agree with TRBD1. The receptor's source is a human donor who had recovered from COVID-19. This chain's CDR3 is CASSIEGGSAYGYTF. The CDR3 nucleotides are TGTGCCAGTAGTATAGAAGGGGGCTCCGCCTATGGCTACACCTTC.